One sample yielded the 22 T cell receptor beta chains listed below, sequenced in a study of T cell changes during pregnancy in multiple sclerosis. Sequencing was performed with immunoSEQ multiplex PCR; in TCRdb, only in-frame clones are kept and a portion is missing. This table holds about 30,000 clones, 80% to 90% found once. The specimen was CD8+ T cells from peripheral blood mononuclear cells, collected in the second trimester of pregnancy. The receptors were sampled from a female donor with multiple sclerosis, enrolled in a pregnancy study.

The CDR3 coding sequence is TGTGCCAGCGCTCCGGGGAGAACCTACGAGCAGTACTTC. As protein: CASAPGRTYEQYF. The chain joins TRBV19 to TRBJ2-7, with a weak D call TRBD2 (5 bases). Germline loops: CDR1 LNHDA, CDR2 SQIVND (reference sequence). CDR3 length: 13 amino acids. Trimming stripped 9 bases from V and 2 bases from J, with 14 bases between. The full variable domain, rest sourced from reference TRBV19 and TRBJ2-7, is DGGITQSPKYLFRKEGQNVTLSCEQNLNHDAMYWYRQDPGQGLRLIYYSQIVNDFQKGDIAEGYSVSREKKESFPLTVTSAQKNPTAFYLCASAPGRTYEQYFGPGTRLTVT.

The CDR3 nucleotides are TGTGCCAGCACCAAAGACAGGGGAAGTAATGAAAAACTGTTTTTT. Its translation: CASTKDRGSNEKLFF. This rearrangement joins TRBV7-9 to TRBJ1-4; 8 positions match TRBD1. The ends lost 7 bases at V and 4 bases at J; junction bases unmatched: 8. The CDR3 is 15 residues long. Germline lookup yields CDR1 SEHNR and CDR2 FQNEAQ (reference sequence).

The genes are TRBV6-5 and TRBJ1-2, with a tentative D call TRBD1 (5 bases). CDR3 length: 14 residues. Deletions cut 0 bases from V and 6 bases from J, with 11 bases between. The V gene's germline CDR1 is MNHEY and CDR2 SVGAGI. The chain's CDR3 is CASSYSAGSHGYTF. As DNA, the CDR3 is TGTGCCAGCAGTTACTCCGCAGGGTCTCATGGCTACACCTTC.

The chain carries TRBV6-5 and TRBJ1-5; D uncertain. Trimming removed 0 bases from V and 5 bases from J, with 11 bases in between. This CDR3 comprises 15 residues. The germline CDR1 and CDR2 sequences are MNHEY and SVGAGI. As DNA, the CDR3 is TGTGCCAGCAGTTACTCGTTTGACGCGGATCAGCCCCAGCATTTT. It specifies CASSYSFDADQPQHF.

The chain employs TRBV11-2 and TRBJ2-1, with D possibly being TRBD2 (6 bases). This CDR3 region has 15 residues. Trimming removed 3 bases at V and 2 bases at J, with 11 bases between. The germline V gene encodes CDR1 SGHAT and CDR2 FQNNGV. This chain's CDR3 is CASSLRGEAYNEQFF. In DNA, the CDR3 is TGTGCCAGCAGCTTGCGAGGGGAGGCCTACAATGAGCAGTTCTTC.

The chain links TRBV25-1 to TRBJ2-7; D not certain. Germline CDR1 and CDR2: MGHDK and SYGVNS. The CDR3 runs to 11 residues. Trimming removed 3 bases from V and 3 bases from J, with 3 bases in between. The CDR3 spells CASSDIYEQYF. The CDR3 nucleotides read TGTGCCAGCAGTGATATCTACGAGCAGTACTTC.

This clone was seen a single time. The rearrangement joins TRBV5-1 to TRBJ2-7; 7 bases line up with TRBD1. From germline, CDR1 is SGHRS and CDR2 YFSETQ. This CDR3 contains 14 residues. The V segment lost 4 bases and the J segment 3 bases; nucleotides outside the gene matches: 7. As DNA, the CDR3 is TGCGCCAGCAGCGAGAGGCCAGGGGGCTACGAGCAGTACTTC. Protein product: CASSERPGGYEQYF. The complete variable domain, with remaining parts taken from reference TRBV5-1 and TRBJ2-7, reads KAGVTQTPRYLIKTRGQQVTLSCSPISGHRSVSWYQQTPGQGLQFLFEYFSETQRNKGNFPGRFSGRQFSNSRSEMNVSTLELGDSALYLCASSERPGGYEQYFGPGTRLTVT.

The chain is built from TRBV5-1 and TRBJ2-5; 11 bases map to TRBD1. The CDR3 has 15 residues. Germline CDR1 is SGHRS and CDR2 is YFSETQ. Trimming at V came to 7 bases and at J to 5 bases, leaving 10 bases not matched to a gene. CDR3: CASGSRTGGMETQYF. For the CDR3, the DNA is TGCGCCAGCGGCTCCAGGACAGGGGGCATGGAGACCCAGTACTTC.

DNA of the CDR3: TGCGCCAGCAGTGAGCCCCTCCTGGCGGCCTCCTACGAGCAGTACTTC. This encodes CASSEPLLAASYEQYF. V is TRBV10-2 and J is TRBJ2-7; D remains unclear. Trimming took off 2 bases at V and 0 bases at J, with 14 bases between the two ends. This CDR3 has 16 amino acids. CDR1 and CDR2 (germline): WSHSY, SAAADI.

Only a few counts were recorded for this clone. The rearrangement links TRBV6-4 to TRBJ2-1, with TRBD2 matching over 10 bases. Germline CDR1 reads MRHNA; CDR2 reads SNTAGT. V dropped 3 bases and J dropped 7; count of bases not matched to a gene: 3. The CDR3 runs 14 residues. The CDR3 DNA sequence: TGTGCCAGCAGTGAAGCGGGAGGGCTGAATGAGCAGTTCTTC. As protein: CASSEAGGLNEQFF.

This clone showed up just once. V and J are TRBV27 and TRBJ2-7; TRBD2 is a possible D gene (6 bases). The V gene's germline CDR1 is MNHEY and CDR2 SMNVEV (reference sequence). V was trimmed by 4 bases and J by 2 bases, leaving 9 bases between them. The CDR3 length is 13 residues. The CDR3 coding sequence is TGTGCCAGCAGTTACGGGAGTACCTACGAGCAGTACTTC. It is translated as CASSYGSTYEQYF.

This clone appeared a few times. CDR3 protein: CASSQSETGGTDEQFF. The DNA for the CDR3 is TGTGCCAGCAGCCAGAGCGAGACAGGGGGCACGGATGAGCAGTTCTTC. The chain couples TRBV14 to TRBJ2-1; the match to TRBD1 covers 10 bases. The CDR3 consists of 16 residues. Trimming cost V 3 bases and J 8 bases; bases outside gene matches: 10. The V gene's germline CDR1 is SGHDN and CDR2 FVKESK.

Only a few counts were recorded for this clone. The chain couples TRBV5-4 to TRBJ1-1; D remains unclear. CDR1 is SGHNT and CDR2 is YYREEE in the germline V gene (reference sequence). The CDR3 loop spans 13 amino acids. Trimming stripped 4 bases from V and 1 base from J, with 8 bases between. Written as DNA, the CDR3 is TGTGCCAGCAGCCCGACACCGAACACTGAAGCTTTCTTT. Protein product: CASSPTPNTEAFF. The full variable domain, with the rest looked up from reference TRBV5-4 and TRBJ1-1, is ETGVTQSPTHLIKTRGQQVTLRCSSQSGHNTVSWYQQALGQGPQFIFQYYREEENGRGNFPPRFSGLQFPNYSSELNVNALELDDSALYLCASSPTPNTEAFFGQGTRLTVV.

The chain recombines TRBV7-6 with TRBJ2-1; 8 bases match TRBD2. The length of the CDR3 is 16 residues. V dropped 1 base and J dropped 7; count of bases not matched to a gene: 9. CDR1 and CDR2 from the germline V gene are SGHVS and FNYEAQ. The CDR3 region is CASSLVTAGVSNEQFF. CDR3 DNA: TGTGCCAGCAGCTTAGTAACAGCGGGGGTTAGTAATGAGCAGTTCTTC.

This sequence joins TRBV28 and TRBJ1-1, with 8 bases that match TRBD1. Trimming removed 6 bases from V and 7 bases from J; junction bases left unmatched: 7. Germline CDR1 MDHEN, CDR2 SYDVKM. The length of the CDR3 is 13 residues. Written as DNA, the CDR3 is TGTGCCAGCAGGTATGGGACAGGCTTTGAAGCTTTCTTT. Translation: CASRYGTGFEAFF.

V gene TRBV6-4 combines with J gene TRBJ2-3; 8 nucleotides match TRBD1. J gave up 1 base and V 6 bases, and 3 bases lay outside the gene matches. The CDR3 is 14 amino acids. Looked up from germline, CDR1 is MRHNA and CDR2 is SNTAGT. The CDR3 spells CASSPTGGTDTQYF. Written as DNA, the CDR3 is TGTGCCAGCAGCCCGACAGGGGGCACAGATACGCAGTATTTT.

The chain recombines TRBV29-1 with TRBJ2-5; TRBD2 aligns across 10 bases. The J segment lost 4 bases and the V segment lost 4 bases, leaving 12 bases of the junction unmatched. Germline values: CDR1 SQVTM, CDR2 ANQGSEA. The CDR3 extends over 16 amino acids. The CDR3 here is CSVVGLAGATTETQYF. The CDR3 DNA reads TGCAGCGTTGTGGGCCTAGCGGGGGCCACCACAGAGACCCAGTACTTC. Full variable domain (missing parts from reference TRBV29-1 and TRBJ2-5): SAVISQKPSRDICQRGTSLTIQCQVDSQVTMMFWYRQQPGQSLTLIATANQGSEATYESGFVIDKFPISRPNLTFSTLTVSNMSPEDSSIYLCSVVGLAGATTETQYFGPGTRLLVL.

This chain links TRBV11-1 with TRBJ2-2, with 9 bases aligning to TRBD2. Germline CDR1 SGHAT, CDR2 FQDESV (reference sequence). This CDR3 spans 19 amino acids. The V and J ends lost 3 bases and 1 base, in that order; junction bases with no gene match: 12. The CDR3 is CASSFGMIAGVWNTGELFF. CDR3 nucleotide sequence: TGTGCCAGCAGCTTCGGGATGATAGCGGGAGTGTGGAACACCGGGGAGCTGTTTTTT.

The chain couples TRBV9 to TRBJ2-2; TRBD2 aligns across 9 bases. Trimming took 0 bases from V and 6 from J; bases not matched to a gene: 6. From germline, CDR1 is SGDLS and CDR2 YYNGEE. The CDR3 has 16 amino acids. The CDR3 DNA reads TGTGCCAGCAGCGTAGGCAGCGGGAGGTTCCCCGGGGAGCTGTTTTTT. Its translation: CASSVGSGRFPGELFF.

The chain joins TRBV11-2 to TRBJ2-7, with D hard to call. Germline V CDR1 and CDR2: SGHAT, FQNNGV. The germline V and J ends were trimmed by 6 bases and 4 bases, with 7 bases remaining between them. The CDR3 has 11 amino acids. DNA for the CDR3: TGTGCCAGCAGTCCCCAATACGAGCAGTACTTC. It yields the protein CASSPQYEQYF.

The chain joins TRBV14 to TRBJ2-1; 14 nucleotides line up with TRBD2. The CDR3 covers 17 residues. Germline CDR1 SGHDN, CDR2 FVKESK. Germline trimming cut 2 bases from V and 14 bases from J; bases unmatched to any gene: 14. This CDR3 reads CASSQRGLAGALRKEFF. As DNA, the CDR3 is TGTGCCAGCAGCCAACGGGGACTAGCGGGGGCCCTACGTAAGGAGTTCTTC.

As concerns this clone: At one end, the junction sequence differs from germline, possibly due to a read error. The chain joins TRBV12-5 to TRBJ1-2, with 8 bases fitting TRBD1. This CDR3 region has 14 residues. In germline, CDR1 is LGHNT, CDR2 FRNRAP. Here the CDR3 reads CASVPPPGTGPLGF. Written as DNA, the CDR3 is TGTGCTAGTGTTCCCCCCCCGGGGACAGGACCTTTGGGCTTC.